Only a few counts were recorded for the clone carrying this TCR beta chain. Its antigen remains unknown. In germline, CDR1 is MNHEY, CDR2 SVGEGT. V was clipped by 6 bases and J by 2 bases, with 5 bases between them. The CDR3 loop spans 11 amino acids. This sample was included in a study of identical twins. Broader study findings: Twin pairs' shared out-of-frame alpha sequences were enriched in low generation probability.

MiXCR was run by TCRdb on the 5' RACE reads, yielding one entry per CDR3 protein. The data contain about 290,000 distinct CDR3 sequences, roughly 8.6% of them singletons. This sample also belongs to another study, concerning yellow fever vaccine responses in identical twins.

The material sequenced was CD8+ T cells sorted from blood. The receptor was isolated from a woman aged 18 to 35 in good health. The chain links TRBV6-2 or TRBV6-3 to TRBJ2-7, with D unclear. CDR3 residues: CASRYTYEQYF. The CDR3 bases are TGTGCCAGCAGATACACCTACGAGCAGTACTTC.